The text below deals with one TCR beta chain. Its antigen is undetermined. Some clones are missing from TCRdb's copy, which holds only in-frame ones; the method was immunoSEQ multiplex PCR. The table shows 92,000 or so clones, with around 89% occurring only once. This sample is part of a study of T cell responses to AZD1222 COVID-19 vaccine. Broader study findings: Most donors were white British, females outnumbered males, and clonal diversity was possibly underestimated. Baseline seropositivity characterized only a handful of AZD1222 recipients. Repertoires were obtained only post-peak T cell response.

The CDR3 length is 12 residues. V lost 5 bases and J 5 bases, leaving 9 bases between the germline ends. From germline, CDR1 is LGHNA and CDR2 YSLEER. The receptor was derived from an adult who received the AZD1222 COVID-19 vaccine. The specimen was peripheral blood, collected 28 days after the second AZD1222 dose. This chain connects TRBV4-3 to TRBJ1-1; TRBD1 is a possible D gene (5 bases). DNA of the CDR3: TGCGCCAGCAGCTCTCGGGGGACTGAAGCTTTCTTT. Translating it yields CASSSRGTEAFF.